This T cell receptor beta chain comes out of a study of regulatory T cells in long-lasting Graves disease. Study-level points and caveats: Lower TCR diversity characterized persistent Graves' patients relative to newly diagnosed patients.

This clonotype was found many times. What it binds is unknown. The CDR3 has 13 amino acids. The germline CDR1 and CDR2 sequences are MDHEN and SYDVKM. V lost 6 bases and J lost 4, with 10 bases in between. Sample time point: newly diagnosed GD, antithyroid drugs for less than 3 months. From PBMCs, RNA was extracted and then used to make the TCR library. According to the study, TCR beta libraries were built with iRepertoire HTBI primers and CDR3-region Arm-PCR. TCRdb re-called the multiplex PCR reads through MiXCR, storing one row per CDR3 protein. Altogether more than 400,000 distinct CDR3 sequences are present, roughly 17% being singletons, with the ten largest covering 10% to 15%. This sample also appeared in a second study, on T cells in Graves' hyperthyroidism and ophthalmopathy.

This receptor was obtained from a man in his forties with Graves disease. Sample: peripheral blood mononuclear cells (PBMCs), taken at new diagnosis, from a patient treated with antithyroid drugs. This chain uses TRBV28 with TRBJ2-1, with TRBD1 as a possible D gene (5 bases). Here the CDR3 reads CASSLRVYNEQFF. CDR3 nucleotides: TGTGCCAGCAGCCTCAGGGTGTACAATGAGCAGTTCTTC. Full variable domain (remainder filled in from reference TRBV28 and TRBJ2-1): DVKVTQSSRYLVKRTGEKVFLECVQDMDHENMFWYRQDPGLGLRLIYFSYDVKMKEKGDIPEGYSVSREKKERFSLILESASTNQTSMYLCASSLRVYNEQFFGPGTRLTVL.